The 22 T cell receptor beta chains in this list originate from one sample, sequenced in a study of CD8+CD57+ T cells in acquired aplastic anemia. Whoever was chosen for sequencing had shown CD8+CD57+ cell expansion by flow cytometry. TCR beta VDJ combinations and CDR3 sequences were profiled from genomic DNA. TCRdb independently ran MiXCR on the reads; one entry per CDR3 protein. The table records some 170,000 distinct CDR3 sequences, under 55% of them present only once. Material for sequencing was sorted CD4+, CD8+, or CD8+CD57+ T cells (not recorded which) from PBMCs. These receptors were obtained from a human donor with aplastic anemia.

The chain links TRBV24-1 to TRBJ1-5; TRBD1 aligns across 10 bases. The CDR3 runs 16 residues. V shed 4 bases, J shed 5 bases, and the junction held 7 bases outside the gene matches. Germline loops: CDR1 KGHDR, CDR2 SFDVKD. The chain's CDR3 is CATSDPMDRGDQPQHF. The CDR3 DNA is TGTGCCACCAGTGACCCTATGGACAGGGGGGATCAGCCCCAGCATTTT.

This clonotype was detected ten times or more. This chain joins TRBV20-1 and TRBJ2-1; 9 bases are a match to TRBD2. There are 15 residues in the CDR3. Germline lookup yields CDR1 DFQATT and CDR2 SNEGSKA (reference sequence). The V gene end was trimmed by 2 bases and the J gene end by 3 bases; junction bases not matched to a gene: 5. The CDR3 DNA follows: TGCAGTGCTAGAAGTAGCGGGAGCCTCTACAATGAGCAGTTCTTC. Encoded protein: CSARSSGSLYNEQFF.

This clonotype has more than one count but fewer than ten. A much larger clone differs from this one at a single base, so this may be a read error. This chain uses TRBV19 with TRBJ1-2; 7 bases agree with TRBD1. The CDR3 is 16 residues long. The germline CDR1 and CDR2 sequences are LNHDA and SQIVND (reference sequence). CDR3 DNA sequence: TGTGTCAGTAGGCGGGACAGATCTACCTCTAACTATGGCTACACCTTC. Amino acid sequence: CVSRRDRSTSNYGYTF.

The chain links TRBV2 to TRBJ1-6, with D perhaps matching TRBD1 (5 bases). V was shortened by 4 bases and J by 10 bases, with 8 bases between the two germline ends. This CDR3 is 12 amino acids long. Germline values: CDR1 SNHLY, CDR2 FYNNEI. CDR3 amino acids: CASSVGGSPLHF. The CDR3 DNA sequence: TGTGCCAGCAGTGTGGGGGGATCACCCCTCCACTTT.

In this sample, this clonotype turned up a few times. The chain has TRBV6-2 or TRBV6-3 and TRBJ1-2, with 9 bases aligning to TRBD1. Trimming removed 2 bases from V and 1 base from J; junction bases left unmatched: 11. Germline V gene data show CDR1 as MNHEY and CDR2 as SVGEGT. The CDR3 covers 18 residues. DNA for the CDR3: TGTGCCAGCAGTTACGACTCCGGGACAGGGAATTTTAACTATGGCTACACCTTC. It codes for CASSYDSGTGNFNYGYTF.

The chain links TRBV9 to TRBJ2-1; TRBD1 matches 7 bases. Germline V gene sequence: CDR1 SGDLS, CDR2 YYNGEE. The V gene end was trimmed by 0 bases and the J gene end by 2 bases; junction bases not matched to a gene: 2. The length of the CDR3 is 15 residues. The CDR3, as DNA: TGTGCCAGCAGCGTAGCAGGGGGACCCTACAATGAGCAGTTCTTC. This translates into CASSVAGGPYNEQFF. Full variable domain (remainder filled in from reference TRBV9 and TRBJ2-1): DSGVTQTPKHLITATGQRVTLRCSPRSGDLSVYWYQQSLDQGLQFLIQYYNGEERAKGNILERFSAQQFPDLHSELNLSSLELGDSALYFCASSVAGGPYNEQFFGPGTRLTVL.

This chain links TRBV29-1 with TRBJ2-5, with 7 bases lining up with TRBD1. Trimming cost V 5 bases and J 0 bases; bases outside gene matches: 3. Germline V gene sequence: CDR1 SQVTM, CDR2 ANQGSEA. CDR3 length equals 13 residues. The CDR3 region has the DNA TGCAGCGTTTCCGGGACAGACCAAGAGACCCAGTACTTC. This sequence encodes CSVSGTDQETQYF.

This clonotype was counted ten times or more. This chain joins TRBV7-3 and TRBJ1-6; D may be TRBD1 (5 bases). Germline V gives CDR1 SGHTA, CDR2 FQGTGA. Trimming removed 6 bases from V and 9 bases from J, with 21 bases in between. This CDR3 has 16 amino acids. CDR3 sequence reads: CASRTSRGRMGSPLHF. The CDR3 DNA sequence: TGTGCCAGCAGAACCTCACGGGGGAGGATGGGTTCACCCCTCCACTTT.

On this clonotype itself: A read error is possible here, since a much larger clone lies one base away. The CDR3 DNA sequence: TGTGCCACCTCACTAGCGGCCTACAATGGGCAGTTCTTC. Translating it yields CATSLAAYNGQFF. The gene calls are TRBV5-4 and TRBJ2-1; TRBD2 aligns across 8 bases. The CDR3 length is 13 residues. CDR1 and CDR2 (germline): SGHNT, YYREEE (reference sequence).

This chain uses TRBV19 with TRBJ2-5, with 8 bases that match TRBD1. The germline gives CDR1 LNHDA, CDR2 SQIVND (reference sequence). CDR3 size: 15 residues. V dropped 4 bases and J dropped 2; count of bases not matched to a gene: 6. CDR3 loop: CASSRGQGLQETQYF. The CDR3 DNA is TGTGCCAGTAGTAGAGGACAGGGCCTGCAAGAGACCCAGTACTTC.

Regarding this clonotype: Possible read error: a much larger clone is one base away. This chain uses TRBV12-3 or TRBV12-4 with TRBJ2-1; 9 bases agree with TRBD2. The CDR3 is 15 residues long. The trim removed 5 bases at V and 10 bases at J, leaving 12 bases unmatched. The CDR3 spells CASSHLAGFPSEQFF. CDR3 bases: TGTGCCAGCAGTCACCTAGCGGGGTTTCCTTCGGAGCAGTTCTTC.

This clonotype showed up many times. The chain uses TRBV5-1 and TRBJ2-7; D call uncertain. The CDR3 is made up of 13 amino acids. Trimming pared 0 bases from V and 4 bases from J, leaving 8 bases between. Germline V gene sequence: CDR1 SGHRS, CDR2 YFSETQ. The chain's CDR3 is CASSLARRYEQYF. CDR3 bases: TGCGCCAGCAGCTTGGCCAGGCGATACGAGCAGTACTTC.

This clonotype was recorded many times. CDR3 in amino acids: CASSLDGRANNQPQHF. The CDR3 nucleotides read TGTGCCAGCAGCTTAGATGGCAGGGCGAACAATCAGCCCCAGCATTTT. The gene calls are TRBV7-8 and TRBJ1-5, with D possibly TRBD1 on 5 matching bases. The CDR3 runs 16 residues. V dropped 1 base and J dropped 3 bases, with 13 bases sitting between them. Germline V gene sequence: CDR1 SGHVS, CDR2 FQNEAQ.

The chain couples TRBV25-1 to TRBJ1-1; a weak D match, TRBD1 (5 bases). CDR3 length: 14 residues. Germline-derived CDR1 and CDR2 are MGHDK and SYGVNS. V was cut by 6 bases and J by 4 bases, with 15 bases left in between. This CDR3 is CASSVGRGVTEAFF. The CDR3 DNA reads TGTGCCAGCAGCGTGGGGAGGGGAGTCACTGAAGCTTTCTTT.

Only a few counts were recorded for this clonotype. The rearrangement uses TRBV10-3 and TRBJ1-5; no clear D. Trimming took off 6 bases at V and 5 bases at J, with 11 bases between the two ends. CDR1 is ENHRY and CDR2 is SYGVKD in the germline V gene. The CDR3 covers 13 residues. The CDR3 sequence is CAIRPNWDQPQHF. Here the CDR3 DNA reads TGTGCCATCAGACCGAATTGGGATCAGCCCCAGCATTTT.

Concerning this clonotype: At one end, the junction sequence differs from germline, possibly due to a read error. Here the CDR3 reads CASSSAGTGVDF. In DNA, the CDR3 is TGTGCCAGTAGTTCAGCCGGGACAGGGGTGGACTTC. This chain uses TRBV19 with TRBJ2-5; TRBD1 aligns across 10 bases. Germline CDR1 reads LNHDA; CDR2 reads SQIVND (reference sequence). The CDR3 runs 12 residues.

This clonotype was found many times. The CDR3 DNA is TGTGCCAGCAGCTTTTTTGGACGCTCTGGGGCCAACGTCCTGACTTTC. Protein product: CASSFFGRSGANVLTF. The rearrangement uses TRBV5-4 and TRBJ2-6; D is undetermined. This CDR3 contains 16 residues. Germline-derived CDR1 and CDR2 are SGHNT and YYREEE (reference sequence). Trimming took off 2 bases at V and 0 bases at J, with 9 bases between the two ends.

This clonotype has ten or more counts. V gene TRBV9 combines with J gene TRBJ2-7; 9 nucleotides match TRBD1. The V and J ends lost 0 bases and 5 bases, in that order; junction bases with no gene match: 9. Germline-derived CDR1 and CDR2 are SGDLS and YYNGEE. The CDR3 has 16 amino acids. CDR3 residues: CASSVAGTGTGNEQYF. The CDR3 nucleotides are TGTGCCAGCAGCGTAGCGGGGACGGGGACAGGGAACGAGCAGTACTTC.

Worth noting for this clonotype: The final CDR3 position lacks the conserved phenylalanine or tryptophan, pointing to a likely read error. Because the CDR3's place on the DNA is in doubt, the DNA is left out and the CDR3 is given as listed by TCRdb. CDR3 residues: CATSRSKT. This chain links TRBV15 with TRBJ2-2. The CDR3 adds up to 8 amino acids, both ends counted. Germline lookup yields CDR1 LNHNV and CDR2 YYDKDF (reference sequence).

This clonotype was recorded a few times. The chain carries TRBV2 and TRBJ2-7; the match to TRBD1 covers 8 bases. Per the germline V gene, CDR1 is SNHLY and CDR2 is FYNNEI. The CDR3 spans 13 residues. Germline trimming cut 8 bases from V and 3 bases from J; bases unmatched to any gene: 6. CDR3 residues: CASGGQVNYEQYF. CDR3 coding DNA: TGTGCCAGCGGGGGACAGGTCAACTACGAGCAGTACTTC.

This clonotype was seen repeatedly, ten times or more. The V and J genes are TRBV9 and TRBJ2-2, with a tentative D call TRBD2 (6 bases). V was cut by 4 bases and J by 5 bases, with 24 bases left in between. Germline CDR1 is SGDLS and CDR2 is YYNGEE. There are 18 residues in the CDR3. The CDR3 nucleotides read TGTGCCAGCAGCCCAGCTTTCCGTTCTGCGGGGTTGACCGGGGAGCTGTTTTTT. Translating it yields CASSPAFRSAGLTGELFF.

This clonotype was seen repeatedly, ten times or more. The rearrangement joins TRBV4-1 to TRBJ2-5; D gene unclear. The CDR3 has 14 residues. Trimming left V 2 bases short and J 3 bases short, with 10 bases between. Germline V lookup: CDR1 MGHRA, CDR2 YSYEKL. For the CDR3, the DNA is TGCGCCAGCAGCCAATTATCTTTCAAAGAGACCCAGTACTTC. It encodes CASSQLSFKETQYF.